This T cell receptor beta chain was found in a study of T cell repertoires in cytomegalovirus infection (dated by TCRdb to between 2018 and 2021). In the study overall: The HLA type of each donor mattered for the analysis, because public TCR beta signatures pointed to carriage of CMV infection along with the matching HLA type. Results the study describes overall, beyond this receptor: In the ex vivo response, HLA-C-restricted CMV-specific TCR beta clonotypes were dominant, and in two of eight donors the single most frequent clonotype came from this HLA-C-restricted group. In both this cohort and an independent approximately 370-donor cohort, the cumulative frequency of public TCR beta family members distinguished carriers of CMV infection plus the relevant HLA type.

TCRdb shows the sequencer as Illumina HiSeq 1500. The public reads were quality trimmed at Q25 with fastp and then assembled into clones with MiXCR by TCRdb, keeping productive beta chains. One record per CDR3 amino acid sequence lists the most common genes and DNA. This sample lists more than 150,000 distinct CDR3 sequences; about 21% were detected once. The biggest ten clones account for less than 3% of the sample. From its cysteine to its phenylalanine, the CDR3 spans 13 amino acids. Left in the record is the CDR3 DNA by itself, 39 bases read in frame from the first base. At the junction V is shortened by 3 bases and J by 3 bases, with 12 bases in between. CDR1 and CDR2, looked up from the germline V gene (reference sequence), are DFQATT and SNEGSKA. With regard to this clonotype: The target of this receptor is not known. Base-call qualities are not available, and no considerably larger clone is one nucleotide away.

The sequencing input was PBMCs. The chain is made from TRBV20-1 and TRBJ2-7, and the D gene may be TRBD2, 5 bases matching. This TCR was sampled from a human donor in good health (CMV status not recorded). Some clones in this sample may be carry-over from other donors' samples. At the DNA level, the sequence is TGCAGTGCTAGTCTAGCACGACTCTACGAGCAGTACTTC. It codes for CSASLARLYEQYF.